The present TCR beta chain was sequenced within a study of CD8 T cells in ankylosing spondylitis. General study findings and limits: Researchers reportedly found disease-linked clones significantly enriched in matched ankylosing spondylitis synovial fluid. The study identified a TCR beta motif of roughly eight highly homologous variants that appeared characteristic of ankylosing spondylitis blood.

Libraries of TCR beta came from quantitative 5'-RACE with molecular barcodes. MiXCR, run by TCRdb on the 5' RACE reads, gives a single entry per CDR3 protein. This table has approximately 190,000 distinct CDR3 sequences, over 10% appearing once. This clonotype was detected a few times. Antigen unknown. The germline gives CDR1 SGHNT, CDR2 YYREEE (reference sequence). This CDR3 contains 16 residues. The ends were cut back, 1 base at V and 3 bases at J, with 13 bases in the middle. What was sequenced was blood, either unsorted or a sorted T cell fraction (not recorded which). This receptor was taken from a female donor with ankylosing spondylitis or in good health (not recorded which). The chain carries TRBV5-4 and TRBJ1-4; D may be TRBD1 (5 bases). In DNA, the CDR3 is TGTGCCAGCAGCTTGAGTGGCAGGGTGGCTAATGAAAAACTGTTTTTT. Its translation: CASSLSGRVANEKLFF.